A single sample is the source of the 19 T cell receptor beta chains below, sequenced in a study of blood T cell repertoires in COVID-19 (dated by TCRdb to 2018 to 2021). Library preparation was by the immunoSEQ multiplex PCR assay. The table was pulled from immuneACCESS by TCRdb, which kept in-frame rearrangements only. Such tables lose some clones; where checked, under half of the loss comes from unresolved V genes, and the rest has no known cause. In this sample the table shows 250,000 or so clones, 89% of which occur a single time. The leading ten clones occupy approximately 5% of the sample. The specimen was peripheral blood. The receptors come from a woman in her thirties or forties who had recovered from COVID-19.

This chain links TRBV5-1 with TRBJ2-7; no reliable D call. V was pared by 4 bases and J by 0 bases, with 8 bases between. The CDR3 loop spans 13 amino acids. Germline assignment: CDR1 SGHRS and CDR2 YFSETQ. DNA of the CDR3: TGCGCCAGCAGCCGTCAGAACTCCTACGAGCAGTACTTC. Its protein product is CASSRQNSYEQYF.

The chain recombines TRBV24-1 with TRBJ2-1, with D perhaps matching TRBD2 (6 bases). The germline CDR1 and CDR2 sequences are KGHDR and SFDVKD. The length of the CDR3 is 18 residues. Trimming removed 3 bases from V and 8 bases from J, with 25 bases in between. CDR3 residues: CATSDHAGGVGKWDEQFF. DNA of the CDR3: TGTGCCACCAGTGATCATGCAGGAGGGGTCGGTAAATGGGATGAGCAGTTCTTC.

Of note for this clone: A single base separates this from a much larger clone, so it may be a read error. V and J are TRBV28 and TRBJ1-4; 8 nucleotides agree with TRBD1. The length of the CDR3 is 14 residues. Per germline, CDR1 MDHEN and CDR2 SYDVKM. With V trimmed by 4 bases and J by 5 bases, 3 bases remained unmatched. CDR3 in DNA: TGTGCCAGCAGTTCAGGACAGGGAAATGAAAAACTGTTTTTT. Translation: CASSSGQGNEKLFF. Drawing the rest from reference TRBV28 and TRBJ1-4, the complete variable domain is DVKVTQSSRYLVKRTGEKVFLECVQDMDHENMFWYRQDPGLGLRLIYFSYDVKMKEKGDIPEGYSVSREKKERFSLILESASTNQTSMYLCASSSGQGNEKLFFGSGTQLSVL.

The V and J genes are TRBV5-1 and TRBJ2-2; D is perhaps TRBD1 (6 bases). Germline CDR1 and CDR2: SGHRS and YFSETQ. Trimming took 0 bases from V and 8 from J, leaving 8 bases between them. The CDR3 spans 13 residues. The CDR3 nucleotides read TGCGCCAGCAGCTTGGCCGGACAGGGGGAGCTGTTTTTT. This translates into CASSLAGQGELFF.

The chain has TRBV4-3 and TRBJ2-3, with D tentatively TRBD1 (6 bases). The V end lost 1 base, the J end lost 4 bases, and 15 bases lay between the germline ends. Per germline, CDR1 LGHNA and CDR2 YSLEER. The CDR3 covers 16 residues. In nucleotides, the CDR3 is TGCGCCAGCAGCCAAGGGAGAACAGGGTGGGCAGATACGCAGTATTTT. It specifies CASSQGRTGWADTQYF.

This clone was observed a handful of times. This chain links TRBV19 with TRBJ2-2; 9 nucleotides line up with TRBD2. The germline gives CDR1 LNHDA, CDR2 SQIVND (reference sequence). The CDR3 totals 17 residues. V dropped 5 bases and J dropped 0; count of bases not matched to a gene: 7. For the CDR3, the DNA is TGTGCCAGTAGTCGCCTGACTAGCGGAGCGAACACCGGGGAGCTGTTTTTT. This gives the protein CASSRLTSGANTGELFF.

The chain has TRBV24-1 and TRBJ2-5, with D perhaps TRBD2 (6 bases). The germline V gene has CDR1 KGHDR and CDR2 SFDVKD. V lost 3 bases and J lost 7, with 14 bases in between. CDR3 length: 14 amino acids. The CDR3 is CATSDAVVGGTQYF. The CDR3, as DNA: TGTGCCACCAGTGATGCGGTGGTGGGGGGGACCCAGTACTTC.

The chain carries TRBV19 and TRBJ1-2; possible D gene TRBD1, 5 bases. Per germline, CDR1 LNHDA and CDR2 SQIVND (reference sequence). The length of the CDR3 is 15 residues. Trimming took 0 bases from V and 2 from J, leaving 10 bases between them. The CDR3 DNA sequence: TGTGCCAGTAGTATAGAAGGTAGGGGAAACTATGGCTACACCTTC. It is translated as CASSIEGRGNYGYTF. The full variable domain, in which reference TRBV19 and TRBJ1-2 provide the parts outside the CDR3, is DGGITQSPKYLFRKEGQNVTLSCEQNLNHDAMYWYRQDPGQGLRLIYYSQIVNDFQKGDIAEGYSVSREKKESFPLTVTSAQKNPTAFYLCASSIEGRGNYGYTFGSGTRLTVV.

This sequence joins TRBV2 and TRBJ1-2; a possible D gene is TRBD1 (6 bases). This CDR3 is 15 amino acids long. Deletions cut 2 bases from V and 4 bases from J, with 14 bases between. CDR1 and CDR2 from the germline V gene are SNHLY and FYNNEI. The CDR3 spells CASSEPRGGVYGYTF. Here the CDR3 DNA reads TGTGCCAGCAGTGAACCGAGGGGGGGAGTCTATGGCTACACCTTC. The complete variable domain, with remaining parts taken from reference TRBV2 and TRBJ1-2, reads EPEVTQTPSHQVTQMGQEVILRCVPISNHLYFYWYRQILGQKVEFLVSFYNNEISEKSEIFDDQFSVERPDGSNFTLKIRSTKLEDSAMYFCASSEPRGGVYGYTFGSGTRLTVV.

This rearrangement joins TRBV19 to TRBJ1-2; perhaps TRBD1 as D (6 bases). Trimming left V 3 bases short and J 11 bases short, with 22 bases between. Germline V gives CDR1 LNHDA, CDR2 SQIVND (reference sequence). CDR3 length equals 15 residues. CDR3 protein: CASSIAGERVVRYTF. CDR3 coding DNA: TGTGCCAGTAGTATCGCAGGGGAAAGAGTGGTACGGTACACCTTC.

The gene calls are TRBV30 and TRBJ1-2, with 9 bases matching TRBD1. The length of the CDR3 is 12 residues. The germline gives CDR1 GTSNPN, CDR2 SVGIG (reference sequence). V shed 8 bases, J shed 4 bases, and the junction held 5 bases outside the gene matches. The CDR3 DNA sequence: TGTGCCGGAACAGGGGGCTTCTATGGCTACACCTTC. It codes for CAGTGGFYGYTF.

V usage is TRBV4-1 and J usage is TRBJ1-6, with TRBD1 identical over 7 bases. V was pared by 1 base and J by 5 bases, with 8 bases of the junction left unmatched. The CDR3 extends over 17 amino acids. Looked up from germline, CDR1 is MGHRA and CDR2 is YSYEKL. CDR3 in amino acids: CASSQVGGRGNNSPLHF. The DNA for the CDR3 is TGCGCCAGCAGCCAAGTGGGGGGCAGGGGGAATAATTCACCCCTCCACTTT.

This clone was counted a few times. CDR3 sequence (DNA): TGTGCCAGCAGCAATCTAGCGGGGACCTCCTACGAGCAGTACTTC. It codes for CASSNLAGTSYEQYF. The chain couples TRBV7-6 to TRBJ2-7; 9 bases align to TRBD2. Trimming took 5 bases from V and 0 from J; bases not matched to a gene: 5. The germline V gene encodes CDR1 SGHVS and CDR2 FNYEAQ. The CDR3 runs 15 residues. Looking up the rest from reference TRBV7-6 and TRBJ2-7 gives the full variable domain: GAGVSQSPRYKVTKRGQDVALRCDPISGHVSLYWYRQALGQGPEFLTYFNYEAQQDKSGLPNDRFSAERPEGSISTLTIQRTEQRDSAMYRCASSNLAGTSYEQYFGPGTRLTVT.

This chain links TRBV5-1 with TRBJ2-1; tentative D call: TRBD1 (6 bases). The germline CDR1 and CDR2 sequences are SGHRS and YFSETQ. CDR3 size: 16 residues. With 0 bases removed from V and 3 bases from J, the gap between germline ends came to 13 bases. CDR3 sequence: CASSLAPGVVYNEQFF. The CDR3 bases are TGCGCCAGCAGCTTGGCCCCAGGGGTCGTCTACAATGAGCAGTTCTTC.

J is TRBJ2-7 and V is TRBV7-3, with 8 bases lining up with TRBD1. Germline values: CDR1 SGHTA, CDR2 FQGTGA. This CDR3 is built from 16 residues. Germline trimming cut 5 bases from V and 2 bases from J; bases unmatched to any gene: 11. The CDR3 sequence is CASSIYPRDRTYEQYF. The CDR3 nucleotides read TGTGCCAGCAGCATCTACCCCCGGGACAGGACCTACGAGCAGTACTTC.

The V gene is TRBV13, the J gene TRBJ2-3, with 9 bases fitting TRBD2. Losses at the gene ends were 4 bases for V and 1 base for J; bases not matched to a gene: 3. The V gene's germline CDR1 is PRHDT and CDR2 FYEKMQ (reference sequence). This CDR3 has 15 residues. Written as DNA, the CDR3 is TGTGCCAGCAGCTCGAGGACTAGCGGCACAGATACGCAGTATTTT. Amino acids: CASSSRTSGTDTQYF.

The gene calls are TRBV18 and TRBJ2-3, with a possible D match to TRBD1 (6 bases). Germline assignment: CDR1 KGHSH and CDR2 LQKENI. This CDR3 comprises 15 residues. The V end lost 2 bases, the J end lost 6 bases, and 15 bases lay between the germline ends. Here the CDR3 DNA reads TGTGCCAGCTCACCAGGGGGCCTAAGTACGGATACGCAGTATTTT. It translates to CASSPGGLSTDTQYF.

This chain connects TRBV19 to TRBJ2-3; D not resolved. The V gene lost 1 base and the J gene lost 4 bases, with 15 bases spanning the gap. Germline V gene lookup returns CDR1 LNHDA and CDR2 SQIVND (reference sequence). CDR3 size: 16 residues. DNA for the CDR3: TGTGCCAGTAGTATAGTACCAGGTTTTGTGCCAGATACGCAGTATTTT. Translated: CASSIVPGFVPDTQYF.

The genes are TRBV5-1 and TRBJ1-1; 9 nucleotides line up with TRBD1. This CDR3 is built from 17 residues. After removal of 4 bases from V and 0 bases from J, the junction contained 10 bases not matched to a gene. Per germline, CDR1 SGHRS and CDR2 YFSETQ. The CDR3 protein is CASSTQGARRVNTEAFF. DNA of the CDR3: TGCGCCAGCAGCACACAGGGGGCACGTAGGGTGAACACTGAAGCTTTCTTT.